The present T cell receptor beta chain was sequenced within a study of early T cells in non-severe SARS-CoV-2 infection. Across the whole study: With bulk RNA from unsorted whole blood as input, sequencing yielded unpaired chains. Points from the study as a whole: VDJdb matching, biased toward anti-spike CD8 responses, missed private and CD4 specificities.

On this clonotype itself: Its antigen is not known.

Trimming left V 2 bases short and J 5 bases short, with 7 bases between. Germline V CDR1 and CDR2: SEHNR, FQNEAQ (reference sequence). CDR3 length equals 13 residues. Individual cDNA molecules were tagged with unique molecular identifiers, the study reported. MiXCR was run by TCRdb on the 5' RACE reads, yielding one entry per CDR3 protein. The table lists about 90,000 distinct CDR3 sequences, 12% of them singletons. The material sequenced was whole blood, taken at baseline. J is TRBJ2-4 and V is TRBV7-9; D is unclear. This TCR derives from an adult who was a healthcare worker with PCR-confirmed SARS-CoV-2 infection or an uninfected control (not recorded which). The DNA for the CDR3 is TGTGCCAGCAGCTTAAGATTGGAAAACATTCAGTACTTC. Its translation is CASSLRLENIQYF.